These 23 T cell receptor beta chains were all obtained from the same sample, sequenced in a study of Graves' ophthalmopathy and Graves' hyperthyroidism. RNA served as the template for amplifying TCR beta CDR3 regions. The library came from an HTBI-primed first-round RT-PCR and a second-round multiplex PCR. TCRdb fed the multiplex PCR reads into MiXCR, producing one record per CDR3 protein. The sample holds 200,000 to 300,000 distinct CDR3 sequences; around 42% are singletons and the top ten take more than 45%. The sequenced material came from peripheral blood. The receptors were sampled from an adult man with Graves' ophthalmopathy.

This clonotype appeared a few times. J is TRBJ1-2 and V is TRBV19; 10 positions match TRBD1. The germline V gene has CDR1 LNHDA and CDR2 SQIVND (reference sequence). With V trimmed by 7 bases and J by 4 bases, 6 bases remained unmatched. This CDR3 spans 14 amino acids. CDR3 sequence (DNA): TGTGCCAGTAATACGGACAGGGGGATCTATGGCTACACCTTC. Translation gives CASNTDRGIYGYTF.

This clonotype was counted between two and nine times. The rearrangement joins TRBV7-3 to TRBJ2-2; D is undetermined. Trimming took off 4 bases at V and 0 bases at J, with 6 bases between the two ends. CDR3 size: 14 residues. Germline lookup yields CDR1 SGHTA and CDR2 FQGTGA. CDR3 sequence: CASSSPPNTGELFF. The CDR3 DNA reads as TGTGCCAGCAGCTCACCTCCGAACACCGGGGAGCTGTTTTTT.

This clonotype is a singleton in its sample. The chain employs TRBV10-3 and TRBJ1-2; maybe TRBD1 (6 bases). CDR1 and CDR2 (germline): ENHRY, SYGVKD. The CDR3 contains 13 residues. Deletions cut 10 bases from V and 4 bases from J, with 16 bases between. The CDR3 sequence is CASREQGPYGYTF. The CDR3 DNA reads TGTGCCAGCAGGGAACAGGGTCCCTATGGCTACACCTTC.

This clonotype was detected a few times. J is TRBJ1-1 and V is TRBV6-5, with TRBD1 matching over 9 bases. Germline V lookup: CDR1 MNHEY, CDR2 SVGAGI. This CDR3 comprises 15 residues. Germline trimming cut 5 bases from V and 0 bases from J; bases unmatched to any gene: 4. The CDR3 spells CASSQRDRVNTEAFF. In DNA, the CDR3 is TGTGCCAGCAGTCAAAGGGACAGGGTGAACACTGAAGCTTTCTTT.

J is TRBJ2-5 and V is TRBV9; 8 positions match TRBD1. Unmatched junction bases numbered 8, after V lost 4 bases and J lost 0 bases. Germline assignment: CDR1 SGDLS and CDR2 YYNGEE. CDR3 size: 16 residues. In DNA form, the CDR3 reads TGTGCCAGCAGCCCGACGGGACAGGCGTACCAAGAGACCCAGTACTTC. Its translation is CASSPTGQAYQETQYF.

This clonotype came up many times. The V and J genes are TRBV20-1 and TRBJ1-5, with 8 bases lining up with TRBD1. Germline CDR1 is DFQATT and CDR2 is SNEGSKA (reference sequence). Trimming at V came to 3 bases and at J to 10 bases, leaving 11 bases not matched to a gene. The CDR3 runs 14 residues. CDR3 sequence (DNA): TGCAGTGCTAGGGACAGGGCCATGGGTAGCCCCCAGCATTTT. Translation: CSARDRAMGSPQHF.

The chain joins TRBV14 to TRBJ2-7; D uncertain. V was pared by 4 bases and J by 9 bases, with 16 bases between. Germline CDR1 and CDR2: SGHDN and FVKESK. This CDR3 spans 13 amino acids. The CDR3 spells CASSPLVPRGQYF. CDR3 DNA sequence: TGTGCCAGCAGCCCCCTAGTCCCCCGAGGGCAGTACTTC.

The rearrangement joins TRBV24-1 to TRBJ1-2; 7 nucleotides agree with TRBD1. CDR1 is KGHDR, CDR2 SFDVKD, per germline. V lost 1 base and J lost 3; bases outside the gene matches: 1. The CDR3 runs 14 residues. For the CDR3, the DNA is TGTGCCACCAGTGATTTCACAGGGGACTATGGCTACACCTTC. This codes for CATSDFTGDYGYTF.

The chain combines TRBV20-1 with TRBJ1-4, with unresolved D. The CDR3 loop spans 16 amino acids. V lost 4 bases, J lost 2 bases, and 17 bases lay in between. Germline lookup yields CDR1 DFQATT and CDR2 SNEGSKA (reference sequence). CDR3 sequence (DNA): TGCAGTGCTAACCCGGGCCCCAAGGAGACTAATGAAAAACTGTTTTTT. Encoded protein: CSANPGPKETNEKLFF.

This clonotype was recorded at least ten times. The CDR3: CSVEDGTGSYEQYF. The CDR3 bases are TGCAGCGTTGAAGACGGGACAGGGTCCTACGAGCAGTACTTC. This rearrangement joins TRBV29-1 to TRBJ2-7; 9 bases map to TRBD1. Germline values: CDR1 SQVTM, CDR2 ANQGSEA. The CDR3 loop spans 14 amino acids. The ends lost 0 bases at V and 1 base at J; junction bases unmatched: 1.

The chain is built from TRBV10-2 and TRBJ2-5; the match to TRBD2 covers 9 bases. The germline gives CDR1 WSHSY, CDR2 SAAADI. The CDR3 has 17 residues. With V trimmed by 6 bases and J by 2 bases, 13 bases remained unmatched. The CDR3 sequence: CASSLSPGAGGQETQYF. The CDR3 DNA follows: TGCGCCAGCAGCCTCTCCCCTGGGGCGGGAGGGCAAGAGACCCAGTACTTC.

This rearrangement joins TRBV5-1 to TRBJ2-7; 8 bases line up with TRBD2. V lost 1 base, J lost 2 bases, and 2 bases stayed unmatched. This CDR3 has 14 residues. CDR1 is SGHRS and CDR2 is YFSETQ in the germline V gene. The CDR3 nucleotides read TGCGCCAGCAGCTTGACGGGGGGGCCCTACGAGCAGTACTTC. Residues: CASSLTGGPYEQYF.

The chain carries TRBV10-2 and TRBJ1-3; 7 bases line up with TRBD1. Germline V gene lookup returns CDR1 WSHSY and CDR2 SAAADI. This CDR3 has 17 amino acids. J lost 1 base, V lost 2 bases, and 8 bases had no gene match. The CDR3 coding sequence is TGCGCCAGCAGTGAGCGACAGGGAGTGTCGTCTGGAAACACCATATATTTT. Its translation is CASSERQGVSSGNTIYF.

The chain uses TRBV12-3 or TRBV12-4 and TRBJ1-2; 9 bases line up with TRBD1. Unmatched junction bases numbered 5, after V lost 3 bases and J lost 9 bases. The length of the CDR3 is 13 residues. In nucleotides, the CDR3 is TGTGCCAGCAGTTTGGGGACAGGGATCAGCTACACCTTC. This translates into CASSLGTGISYTF.

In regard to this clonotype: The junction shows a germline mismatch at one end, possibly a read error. As DNA, the CDR3 is TGCGCCAGCAGCCAAGAATGGAAGACCCAGTACTTC. It translates to CASSQEWKTQYF. The chain joins TRBV7-3 to TRBJ2-5, with D hard to call. Looked up from germline, CDR1 is SGHTA and CDR2 is FQGTGA. There are 12 residues in the CDR3.

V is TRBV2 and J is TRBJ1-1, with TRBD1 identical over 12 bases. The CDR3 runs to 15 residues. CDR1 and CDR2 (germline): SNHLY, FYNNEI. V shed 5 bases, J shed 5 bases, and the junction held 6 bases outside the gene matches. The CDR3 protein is CASSSPGQGATEAFF. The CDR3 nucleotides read TGTGCCAGCAGTTCACCGGGACAGGGGGCGACTGAAGCTTTCTTT.

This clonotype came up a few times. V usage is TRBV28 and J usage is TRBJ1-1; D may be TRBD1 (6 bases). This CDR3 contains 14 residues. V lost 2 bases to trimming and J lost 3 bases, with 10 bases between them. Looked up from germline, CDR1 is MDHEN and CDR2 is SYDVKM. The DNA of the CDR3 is TGTGCCAGCAGTTTAACCAGGGGAGACACTGAAGCTTTCTTT. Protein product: CASSLTRGDTEAFF.

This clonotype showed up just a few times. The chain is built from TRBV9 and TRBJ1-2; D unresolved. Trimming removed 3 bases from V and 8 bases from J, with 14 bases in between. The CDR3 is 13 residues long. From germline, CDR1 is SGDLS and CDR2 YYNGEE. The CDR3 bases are TGTGCCAGCAGCGCCGGAGTACAGCGGGGCTACACCTTC. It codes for CASSAGVQRGYTF.

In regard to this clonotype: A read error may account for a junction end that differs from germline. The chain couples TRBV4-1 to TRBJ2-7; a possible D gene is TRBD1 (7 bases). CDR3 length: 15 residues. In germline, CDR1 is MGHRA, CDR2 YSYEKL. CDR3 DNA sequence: TGTGCCAGCAGCCCTTCCGGGACAGTCATGGGGGGGCAGTACTTC. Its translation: CASSPSGTVMGGQYF.

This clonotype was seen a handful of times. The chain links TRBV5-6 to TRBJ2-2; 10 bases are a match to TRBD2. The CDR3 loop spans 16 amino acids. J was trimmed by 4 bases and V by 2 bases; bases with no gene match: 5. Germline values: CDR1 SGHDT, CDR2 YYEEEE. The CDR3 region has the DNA TGTGCCAGCAGCTTTACTAGCGGGGTGGGCACCGGGGAGCTGTTTTTT. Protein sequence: CASSFTSGVGTGELFF.

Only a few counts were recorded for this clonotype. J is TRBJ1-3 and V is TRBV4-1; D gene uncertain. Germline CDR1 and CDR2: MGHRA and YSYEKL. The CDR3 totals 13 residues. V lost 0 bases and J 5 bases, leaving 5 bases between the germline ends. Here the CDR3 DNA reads TGCGCCAGCAGCCAAGAGGGGAGAAACACCATATATTTT. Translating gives CASSQEGRNTIYF.

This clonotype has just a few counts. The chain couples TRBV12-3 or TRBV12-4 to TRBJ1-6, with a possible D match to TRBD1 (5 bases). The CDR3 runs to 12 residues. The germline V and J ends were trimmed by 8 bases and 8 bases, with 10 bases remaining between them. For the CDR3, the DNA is TGTGCCAGCCGACAGCGCCATTCACCCCTCCACTTT. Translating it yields CASRQRHSPLHF.

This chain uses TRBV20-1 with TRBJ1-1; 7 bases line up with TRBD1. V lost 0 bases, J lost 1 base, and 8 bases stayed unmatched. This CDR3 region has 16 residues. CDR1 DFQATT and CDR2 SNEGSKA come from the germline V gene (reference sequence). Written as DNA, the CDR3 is TGCAGTGCTAGAGACCTTGGAGGGGGCAGGAACACTGAAGCTTTCTTT. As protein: CSARDLGGGRNTEAFF.